This passage covers 13 T cell receptor beta chains from one sample sequenced in a study of blood T cell repertoires in COVID-19. The assay was immunoSEQ multiplex PCR, and TCRdb's table has in-frame clones only and misses some. Of 270,000 or so clones listed, about 88% are singletons. The sample consisted of peripheral blood. The receptors here all came from a woman aged 35 to 49 who had recovered from COVID-19.

V usage is TRBV12-3 or TRBV12-4 and J usage is TRBJ1-1, with D tentatively TRBD1 (5 bases). Trimming stripped 3 bases from V and 5 bases from J, with 10 bases between. The CDR3 is 13 residues long. For the CDR3, the DNA is TGTGCCAGCAGTTTGGTCGGGGGGACTGAAGCTTTCTTT. It encodes CASSLVGGTEAFF.

The chain couples TRBV7-9 to TRBJ1-1; the D gene is possibly TRBD1 (5 bases). V lost 3 bases, J lost 7 bases, and 18 bases lay in between. The germline gives CDR1 SEHNR, CDR2 FQNEAQ (reference sequence). The CDR3 runs to 15 residues. Here the CDR3 DNA reads TGTGCCAGCAGCTTCGGGGGACCGCCCGTTAGTGAAGCTTTCTTT. It specifies CASSFGGPPVSEAFF.

The chain links TRBV2 to TRBJ1-2; 8 bases line up with TRBD1. The CDR3 covers 12 residues. J was trimmed by 8 bases and V by 6 bases; bases with no gene match: 5. Germline V CDR1 and CDR2: SNHLY, FYNNEI. CDR3 coding DNA: TGTGCCAGCAGCAGGGGGCCGGGCGGCTACACCTTC. It is translated as CASSRGPGGYTF.

This clone appeared a few times. The chain employs TRBV5-1 and TRBJ1-1; possibly TRBD1 for D (6 bases). CDR1 SGHRS and CDR2 YFSETQ come from the germline V gene. The CDR3 spans 14 residues. Deletions cut 0 bases from V and 3 bases from J, with 9 bases between. CDR3 protein: CASSLGNRDTEAFF. As DNA, the CDR3 is TGCGCCAGCAGCTTGGGAAACAGGGACACTGAAGCTTTCTTT.

The chain has TRBV12-3 or TRBV12-4 and TRBJ2-5; maybe TRBD1 (5 bases). The CDR3 has 11 amino acids. V shed 7 bases and J shed 4 bases, with 7 bases lying between them. CDR3 region: CASTQGETQYF. As DNA, the CDR3 is TGTGCCAGCACCCAGGGAGAGACCCAGTACTTC.

The J gene is TRBJ2-3, the V gene TRBV19; 7 bases are shared with TRBD1. V lost 6 bases to trimming and J lost 5 bases; unmatched junction nucleotides: 8. Germline CDR1 is LNHDA and CDR2 is SQIVND (reference sequence). The CDR3 totals 14 residues. Here the CDR3 reads CASRETGQRDTQYF. DNA for the CDR3: TGTGCCAGTAGGGAGACAGGGCAAAGAGATACGCAGTATTTT.

This chain connects TRBV5-5 to TRBJ2-3; TRBD1 agrees at 8 bases. The length of the CDR3 is 15 residues. CDR1 SGHKS and CDR2 YYEKEE come from the germline V gene (reference sequence). V dropped 4 bases and J dropped 2; count of bases not matched to a gene: 6. The CDR3 nucleotides are TGTGCCAGCAGCCGAACAGGGGGGTTCACAGATACGCAGTATTTT. Its translation is CASSRTGGFTDTQYF.

The genes are TRBV24-1 and TRBJ2-3; 7 bases align to TRBD2. CDR3 length: 16 residues. Per germline, CDR1 KGHDR and CDR2 SFDVKD. J lost 6 bases, V lost 3 bases, and 11 bases had no gene match. Here the CDR3 DNA reads TGTGCCACCAGTGATCCCCCTAGCGGAAGCGGGGATACGCAGTATTTT. It encodes CATSDPPSGSGDTQYF.

The chain has TRBV4-2 and TRBJ2-3, with 12 positions matching TRBD2. This CDR3 has 17 amino acids. The germline V gene encodes CDR1 LGHNA and CDR2 YNFKEQ. V trimming: 0 bases; J trimming: 1 base; junction bases outside the gene matches: 2. The CDR3 sequence is CASSQDWTSGGTDTQYF. The CDR3 bases are TGTGCCAGCAGCCAAGACTGGACTAGCGGGGGCACAGATACGCAGTATTTT.

Only one count was recorded for this clone. The chain has TRBV6-2 or TRBV6-3 and TRBJ2-5, with 11 bases that match TRBD2. The CDR3 is 18 residues long. Germline CDR1 reads MNHEY; CDR2 reads SVGEGT. The J segment lost 5 bases and the V segment lost 3 bases, leaving 14 bases of the junction unmatched. The CDR3 spells CASSYANQIAGGPETQYF. The CDR3, as DNA: TGTGCCAGCAGTTATGCCAACCAAATAGCGGGAGGGCCGGAGACCCAGTACTTC.

The sample holds one count of this clone. This chain joins TRBV6-1 and TRBJ1-5; TRBD1 is a possible D gene (5 bases). CDR1 is MNHNS, CDR2 SASEGT, per germline. V lost 2 bases, J lost 4 bases, and 12 bases lay in between. CDR3 length: 15 residues. The DNA for the CDR3 is TGTGCCAGCAGTGAATTCAGGGAAATTAATCAGCCCCAGCATTTT. It encodes CASSEFREINQPQHF.

The chain uses TRBV30 and TRBJ2-3, with TRBD1 as a possible D gene (5 bases). From germline, CDR1 is GTSNPN and CDR2 SVGIG (reference sequence). The V gene lost 7 bases and the J gene lost 0 bases, with 8 bases spanning the gap. This CDR3 comprises 12 residues. Here the CDR3 reads CALTVSTDTQYF. CDR3 coding DNA: TGTGCCTTGACAGTAAGCACAGATACGCAGTATTTT. Drawing the rest from reference TRBV30 and TRBJ2-3, the complete variable domain is SQTIHQWPATLVQPVGSPLSLECTVEGTSNPNLYWYRQAAGRGLQLLFYSVGIGQISSEVPQNLSASRPQDRQFILSSKKLLLSDSGFYLCALTVSTDTQYFGPGTRLTVL.

The chain links TRBV5-6 to TRBJ2-3; TRBD2 matches 12 bases. The CDR3 has 16 amino acids. V lost 4 bases to trimming and J lost 3 bases; unmatched junction nucleotides: 6. Per germline, CDR1 SGHDT and CDR2 YYEEEE. CDR3 nucleotide sequence: TGTGCCAGCAGCACCGGACTAGCGGGGACAACAGATACGCAGTATTTT. Protein: CASSTGLAGTTDTQYF. Full variable domain (remainder filled in from reference TRBV5-6 and TRBJ2-3): DAGVTQSPTHLIKTRGQQVTLRCSPKSGHDTVSWYQQALGQGPQFIFQYYEEEERQRGNFPDRFSGHQFPNYSSELNVNALLLGDSALYLCASSTGLAGTTDTQYFGPGTRLTVL.